This T cell receptor (beta chain) stems from a study of read filtering for tumor transcriptome and immune sequencing. This CDR3 comprises 15 residues. The germline V gene encodes CDR1 SGHVS and CDR2 FQNEAQ. V was clipped by 4 bases and J by 2 bases, with 13 bases between them. The library was built from 400 ng RNA with molecular barcoded adaptors for alpha/delta and beta/gamma chains. Each CDR3 protein gets one entry after TCRdb re-called the reads with MiXCR. The table records about 62,000 distinct CDR3 sequences, roughly 20% of them present only once. This clonotype was picked up many times. The rearrangement uses TRBV7-8 and TRBJ2-3, with D possibly TRBD2 on 7 matching bases. Sample: a population of CD138-negative cells sorted from bone marrow. The TCR was taken from a donor aged 40 or over with multiple myeloma. The CDR3 here is CASSSGEGDTDTQYF. The CDR3 DNA is TGTGCCAGCAGCTCCGGGGAGGGGGACACAGATACGCAGTATTTT.